This entry is about one T cell receptor beta chain. Its antigen remains unknown. This sample is drawn from a study of identical twins. General study points: When twins shared out-of-frame alpha sequences, those sequences had excess low generation probability. Out-of-frame TCR alpha sharing observed in monozygotic twins exceeded model estimates. Weaker excess twin sharing was seen among beta out-of-frame sequences.

Everyone who gave samples was a healthy Caucasian. CDR1 is LNHNV, CDR2 YYDKDF, per germline (reference sequence). The V and J ends lost 5 bases and 3 bases respectively, with 23 bases between them. The length of the CDR3 is 18 residues. A single record per CDR3 protein comes from TCRdb applying MiXCR to the 5' RACE reads. The table records some 1,700,000 distinct CDR3 sequences, about 32% of them present only once. The chain joins TRBV15 to TRBJ2-4; TRBD2 might be the D (5 bases). The source of this sequence is a newborn girl in good health. Sequencing used cord blood. The CDR3 loop reads CATSPLGPYSVGKNIQYF. The CDR3 DNA is TGTGCCACCAGCCCTCTAGGCCCATATAGCGTAGGCAAAAACATTCAGTACTTC.